This T cell receptor beta chain came from a study of blood T cell repertoires in COVID-19. Study summary: There were acute and convalescent COVID-19 samples, and they came from the United States, Italy and Spain. T cells, B-cell-depleted T cells, or PBMCs provided the cDNA or gDNA that served as material.

Original data processing: Counts of nucleated cells, estimated from reference gene primer amplification, were obtained. TCRdb's table, derived via immunoSEQ multiplex PCR, lists solely in-frame clones and lacks some. The D gene and trimming were derived from the DNA, and the V and J assignments and clone size from that table. This sample has about 50,000 clones, with roughly 82% found just once. Germline CDR1 reads SGHVS; CDR2 reads FNYEAQ. The length of the CDR3 is 15 residues. Trimming cost V 5 bases and J 5 bases, with 15 bases left between them. The specimen sequenced was peripheral blood. The V call is TRBV7-6, the J call TRBJ1-4; TRBD1 might be the D (6 bases). The receptor was isolated from a woman aged 60 to 75 with acute or convalescent COVID-19. The CDR3, as DNA: TGTGCCAGCAGCGCTGGACAGAGGCAAAATGAAAAACTGTTTTTT. This sequence encodes CASSAGQRQNEKLFF.